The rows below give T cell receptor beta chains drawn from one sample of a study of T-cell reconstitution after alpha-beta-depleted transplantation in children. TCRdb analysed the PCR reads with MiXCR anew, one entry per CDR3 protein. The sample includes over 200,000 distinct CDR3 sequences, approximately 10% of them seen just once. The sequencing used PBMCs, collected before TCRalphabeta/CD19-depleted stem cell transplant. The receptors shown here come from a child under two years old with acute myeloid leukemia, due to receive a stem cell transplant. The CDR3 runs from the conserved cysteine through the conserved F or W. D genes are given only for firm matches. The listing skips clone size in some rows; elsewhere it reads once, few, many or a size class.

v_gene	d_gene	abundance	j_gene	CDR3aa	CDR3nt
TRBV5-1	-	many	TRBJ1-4	CASSPSGTTNEKLFF	TGCGCCAGCAGCCCCTCCGGGACAACTAATGAAAAACTGTTTTTT
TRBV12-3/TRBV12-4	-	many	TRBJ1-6	CASSPQGGQGSPLHF	TGTGCCAGCAGCCCCCAAGGGGGGCAAGGTTCACCCCTCCACTTT
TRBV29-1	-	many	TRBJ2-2	CSVLNGPQLGTGELFF	TGCAGCGTCCTAAACGGACCGCAGCTGGGCACCGGGGAGCTGTTTTTT
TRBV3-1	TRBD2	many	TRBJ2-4	CASSPGLAGPNQYF	TGTGCCAGCAGCCCGGGACTAGCGGGCCCCAATCAGTACTTC
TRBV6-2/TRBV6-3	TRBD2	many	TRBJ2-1	CASSYPGTGRALAGGSEQFF	TGTGCCAGCAGTTACCCCGGGACAGGGAGGGCCCTAGCGGGAGGATCCGAGCAGTTCTTC
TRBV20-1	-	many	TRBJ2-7	CSGSSGRNYEQYF	TGCAGTGGATCGAGCGGCCGAAACTACGAGCAGTACTTC
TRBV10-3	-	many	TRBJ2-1	CAIRPGNGPYNEQFF	TGTGCCATCAGGCCAGGGAATGGCCCCTACAATGAGCAGTTCTTC
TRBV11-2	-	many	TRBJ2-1	CASSLVPGIYNEQFF	TGTGCCAGCAGCTTAGTGCCGGGGATTTACAATGAGCAGTTCTTC
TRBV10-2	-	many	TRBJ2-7	CASSESRMGGETYEQYF	TGCGCCAGCAGTGAGTCACGTATGGGGGGCGAGACCTACGAGCAGTACTTC
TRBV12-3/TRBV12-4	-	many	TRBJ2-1	CASGGRHEQFF	TGTGCCAGCGGCGGGCGTCATGAGCAGTTCTTC
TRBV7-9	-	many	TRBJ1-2	CASSLFVSRRTNYGYTF	TGTGCCAGCAGCTTATTTGTATCTCGGCGGACTAACTATGGCTACACCTTC
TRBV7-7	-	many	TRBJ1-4	CASSPGVAEKLFF	TGTGCCAGCAGCCCCGGGGTGGCTGAAAAACTGTTTTTT
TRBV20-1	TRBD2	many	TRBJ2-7	CSARLGGTMEQYF	TGCAGTGCCAGATTGGGAGGGACTATGGAGCAGTACTTC
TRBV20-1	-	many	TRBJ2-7	CSAALPLERDEQYF	TGCAGTGCTGCCCTCCCACTAGAGAGGGACGAGCAGTACTTC
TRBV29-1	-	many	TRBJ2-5	CSVGGSRGHQETQYF	TGCAGCGTTGGCGGCTCGCGAGGACACCAAGAGACCCAGTACTTC
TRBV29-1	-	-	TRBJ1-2	CSVDLGGRGANYGYTF	TGCAGCGTTGATCTCGGCGGCAGGGGAGCTAACTATGGCTACACCTTC
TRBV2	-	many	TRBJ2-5	CASSEAGETQYF	TGTGCCAGCAGTGAAGCGGGGGAGACCCAGTACTTC
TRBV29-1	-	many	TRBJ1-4	CSVDIGEKLFF	TGCAGCGTTGACATCGGTGAAAAACTGTTTTTT
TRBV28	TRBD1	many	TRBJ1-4	CASRPDRGWREKLFF	TGTGCCAGCAGGCCGGACAGGGGATGGAGGGAAAAACTGTTTTTT
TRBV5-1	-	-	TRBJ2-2	CASSLKEDDRPNTGGLFF	TGCGCCAGCAGCTTGAAAGAGGATGACAGGCCTAACACCGGGGGGCTGTTTTTT
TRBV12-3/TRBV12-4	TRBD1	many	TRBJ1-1	CASSFGQGGTEAFF	TGTGCCAGCAGTTTCGGCCAGGGGGGCACTGAAGCTTTCTTT
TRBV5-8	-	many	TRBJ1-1	CASSLEGPATFTFF	TGTGCCAGCAGCTTGGAAGGGCCGGCCACGTTTACTTTCTTT
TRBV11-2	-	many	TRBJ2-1	CASSHIYLQGRGYNEQFF	TGTGCCAGCAGCCACATATATTTACAGGGTAGGGGGTACAATGAGCAGTTCTTC
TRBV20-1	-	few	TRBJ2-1	CSAELSEQFF	TGCAGTGCTGAGCTTTCGGAGCAGTTCTTC
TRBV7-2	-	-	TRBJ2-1	CASSLGSGVSYNEQFF	TGTGCCAGCAGCTTAGGGTCGGGGGTCTCCTACAATGAGCAGTTCTTC
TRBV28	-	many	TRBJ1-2	CASSFEGTNYGYTF	TGTGCCAGCAGTTTTGAGGGGACGAACTATGGCTACACCTTC
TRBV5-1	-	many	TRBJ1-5	CASSRTPGGPQHF	TGCGCCAGCAGCAGGACCCCGGGTGGGCCCCAGCATTTT
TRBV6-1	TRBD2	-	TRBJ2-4	CASRAGVKNIQYF	TGTGCCAGCAGAGCGGGGGTCAAAAACATTCAGTACTTC
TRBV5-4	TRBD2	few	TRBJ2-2	CASSLTAGGPSTGELFF	TGTGCCAGCAGCTTGACGGCGGGAGGGCCGAGCACCGGGGAGCTGTTTTTT
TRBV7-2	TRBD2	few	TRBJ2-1	CASSTSGVPQNEQFF	TGTGCCAGCAGCACCAGCGGGGTCCCCCAAAATGAGCAGTTCTTC
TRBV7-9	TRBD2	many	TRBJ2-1	CASSLRLAVSYNEQFF	TGTGCCAGCAGCTTAAGGCTAGCGGTCTCCTACAATGAGCAGTTCTTC
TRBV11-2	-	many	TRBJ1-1	CASSLDRLQGNTEAFF	TGTGCCAGCAGCTTAGATCGGTTACAGGGGAACACTGAAGCTTTCTTT
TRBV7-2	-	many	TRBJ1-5	CASSLGSYNQPQHF	TGTGCCAGCAGCCTCGGGTCCTACAATCAGCCCCAGCATTTT
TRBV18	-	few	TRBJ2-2	CASSEQTNTGELFF	TGTGCCAGCTCCGAACAAACGAACACCGGGGAGCTGTTTTTT
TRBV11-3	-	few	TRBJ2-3	CASNSREGTDTQYF	TGTGCCAGCAACAGTAGGGAAGGGACAGATACGCAGTATTTT
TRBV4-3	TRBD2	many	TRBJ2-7	CASSQVWGGRFFYEQYF	TGCGCCAGCAGCCAAGTTTGGGGCGGGAGGTTTTTCTACGAGCAGTACTTC
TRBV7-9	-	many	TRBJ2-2	CAYGAHLRNTGELFF	TGTGCCTACGGGGCCCACCTGAGGAACACCGGGGAGCTGTTTTTT
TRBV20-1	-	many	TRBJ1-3	CSAPLGGPGNTIYF	TGCAGTGCCCCCCTAGGGGGACCTGGAAACACCATATATTTT
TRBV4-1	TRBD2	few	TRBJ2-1	CASSHSMASGGVNNEQFF	TGCGCCAGCAGCCACTCGATGGCTAGCGGGGGGGTAAACAATGAGCAGTTCTTC
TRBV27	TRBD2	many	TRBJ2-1	CASSPGTSGTNEQFF	TGTGCCAGCAGTCCCGGGACTAGCGGGACAAATGAGCAGTTCTTC
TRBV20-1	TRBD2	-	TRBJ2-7	CSATVSGGLTYEQYF	TGCAGTGCTACCGTGAGCGGGGGCCTTACCTACGAGCAGTACTTC
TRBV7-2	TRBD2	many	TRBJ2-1	CASSSRTSGRAKNEQFF	TGTGCCAGCAGCTCCCGGACTAGCGGGAGGGCCAAGAATGAGCAGTTCTTC
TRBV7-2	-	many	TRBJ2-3	CASSFLHYTDTQYF	TGTGCCAGCAGCTTTCTACACTACACAGATACGCAGTATTTT
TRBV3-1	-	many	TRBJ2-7	CASSQDAAYEQYF	TGTGCCAGCAGCCAAGATGCCGCCTACGAGCAGTACTTC
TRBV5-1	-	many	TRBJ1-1	CASSPAGAAMNTEAFF	TGCGCCAGCAGCCCCGCGGGGGCAGCAATGAACACTGAAGCTTTCTTT
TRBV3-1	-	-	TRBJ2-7	CASSQGWGQTSYEQYF	TGTGCCAGCAGCCAAGGATGGGGGCAAACTTCCTACGAGCAGTACTTC
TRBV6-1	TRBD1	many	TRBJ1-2	CASSQGVARGIYGYTF	TGTGCCAGCAGTCAAGGGGTGGCCAGGGGGATTTATGGCTACACCTTC
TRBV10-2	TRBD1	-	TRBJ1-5	CASSNRDRGQPQHF	TGCGCCAGCAGCAATCGGGACAGGGGTCAGCCCCAGCATTTT
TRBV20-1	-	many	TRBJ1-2	CSARPPDGHYGYTF	TGCAGTGCTCGACCACCGGACGGCCACTATGGCTACACCTTC
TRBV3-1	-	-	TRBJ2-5	CASSQVGQTQYF	TGTGCCAGCAGCCAAGTGGGGCAGACCCAGTACTTC
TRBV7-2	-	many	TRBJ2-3	CASSQTIGNTQYF	TGTGCCAGCAGCCAAACCATAGGAAATACGCAGTATTTT
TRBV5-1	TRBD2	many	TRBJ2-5	CASSWRGLAYLTETQYF	TGCGCCAGCAGCTGGAGAGGACTAGCGTACTTAACGGAGACCCAGTACTTC
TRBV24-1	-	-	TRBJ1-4	CATSDGRPTNEKLFF	TGTGCCACCAGTGATGGTAGACCAACTAATGAAAAACTGTTTTTT
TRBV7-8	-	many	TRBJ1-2	CASSLDGAGPSLMYGYTF	TGTGCCAGCAGCTTAGATGGTGCAGGGCCCTCTTTAATGTATGGCTACACCTTC
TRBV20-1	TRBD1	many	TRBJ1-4	CSARPLDGTGGEKLFF	TGCAGTGCTAGACCACTTGACGGGACAGGGGGAGAAAAACTGTTTTTT